Each of the 8 T cell receptor beta chains below was sequenced from the same sample in a study of CD4 T cells in relation to SARS-CoV-2 and coronaviruses. Libraries were prepared by immunoSEQ multiplex PCR; TCRdb keeps only in-frame clonotypes and omits some of them. The top ten clones hold roughly a sixth of a sample with around 22,000 clones, under 85% of them seen once. No antigen is known for these receptors. Unexposed donor CD4+ T cells date from 2011-2018, before the COVID-19 pandemic. After roughly ten days of culture, CD4+ T cells were isolated. The sample taken for sequencing was CD4+ T cells from PBMCs, cultured in vitro. Source of these receptors: a human donor in good health.

The chain employs TRBV6-5 and TRBJ2-3; no firm D call. V lost 7 bases to trimming and J lost 2 bases, with 7 bases between them. The CDR3 covers 12 residues. CDR1 and CDR2 from the germline V gene are MNHEY and SVGAGI. This CDR3 is CASTSYTDTQYF. In DNA form, the CDR3 reads TGTGCCAGCACATCATACACAGATACGCAGTATTTT.

This clone was picked up a small number of times. V gene TRBV5-4 combines with J gene TRBJ1-2, with TRBD1 as a possible D gene (6 bases). The germline V gene has CDR1 SGHNT and CDR2 YYREEE (reference sequence). This CDR3 spans 14 amino acids. Trimming cost V 3 bases and J 8 bases, with 17 bases left between them. CDR3 sequence reads: CASSSQTGGRGYTF. CDR3 nucleotides: TGTGCCAGCAGCTCCCAGACAGGCGGTAGAGGCTACACCTTC. Filled out from reference TRBV5-4 and TRBJ1-2, the complete variable domain reads ETGVTQSPTHLIKTRGQQVTLRCSSQSGHNTVSWYQQALGQGPQFIFQYYREEENGRGNFPPRFSGLQFPNYSSELNVNALELDDSALYLCASSSQTGGRGYTFGSGTRLTVV.

This rearrangement joins TRBV7-9 to TRBJ2-2, with no clear D. V lost 3 bases, J lost 1 base, and 12 bases lay in between. The CDR3 totals 16 residues. Germline CDR1 reads SEHNR; CDR2 reads FQNEAQ (reference sequence). Here the CDR3 DNA reads TGTGCCAGCAGCTTCCAGGCAGGCCGGAACACCGGGGAGCTGTTTTTT. It is translated as CASSFQAGRNTGELFF.

The count of this clone is one. The gene calls are TRBV28 and TRBJ2-2, with 12 nucleotides matching TRBD2. Germline V gene lookup returns CDR1 MDHEN and CDR2 SYDVKM. There are 16 residues in the CDR3. The J segment lost 1 base and the V segment lost 5 bases, leaving 2 bases of the junction unmatched. The CDR3 DNA reads as TGTGCCAGCAGTATGACTAGCGGGGGGAACACCGGGGAGCTGTTTTTT. It is translated as CASSMTSGGNTGELFF.

The V call is TRBV24-1, the J call TRBJ1-2; D is possibly TRBD1 (6 bases). Germline loops: CDR1 KGHDR, CDR2 SFDVKD. This CDR3 spans 12 amino acids. With 3 bases removed from V and 11 bases from J, the gap between germline ends came to 12 bases. Here the CDR3 reads CATSDPQGVYTF. The CDR3 nucleotides are TGTGCCACCAGTGATCCACAGGGAGTATACACCTTC.

The chain couples TRBV5-4 to TRBJ2-1; the D is unclear. The CDR3 is 12 residues long. Trimming left V 0 bases short and J 9 bases short, with 7 bases between. Germline V lookup: CDR1 SGHNT, CDR2 YYREEE (reference sequence). As DNA, the CDR3 is TGTGCCAGCAGCTTGGCGACCCTTGAGCAGTTCTTC. Its protein is CASSLATLEQFF.

V and J are TRBV7-7 and TRBJ2-5; D might be TRBD2 (6 bases). The CDR3 runs 15 residues. The ends were cut back, 5 bases at V and 4 bases at J, with 17 bases in the middle. In germline, CDR1 is SSHAT, CDR2 FNYEAQ (reference sequence). CDR3 loop: CASSQSTTGRETQYF. The CDR3 DNA follows: TGTGCCAGCAGCCAAAGTACGACCGGGAGAGAGACCCAGTACTTC.

The CDR3 bases are TGTGCCAGCAGCTTAGATGCGGGAGGGGGGGACGAGCAGTACTTC. It translates to CASSLDAGGGDEQYF. The chain links TRBV7-2 to TRBJ2-7; 9 positions match TRBD2. The germline CDR1 and CDR2 sequences are SGHTA and FQGNSA. V lost 1 base and J lost 5; bases outside the gene matches: 6. The CDR3 covers 15 residues.